This is a list of T cell receptor beta chains from one sample in a study of blood T cell repertoires in COVID-19. The method was immunoSEQ multiplex PCR; TCRdb's version includes in-frame clones alone and lacks a portion of them. The sample lists 200,000 to 300,000 clones; around nine tenths were seen once. Sequencing was performed on peripheral blood. Receptors originate from a woman aged 55-69 years with COVID-19, enrolled during active disease. CDR3s include the opening cysteine and the closing phenylalanine or tryptophan. D genes are given only for firm matches.

d_gene,v_gene,j_gene,CDR3nt,CDR3aa
TRBD1,TRBV6-5,TRBJ2-1,TGTGCCAGCAGTAGGGGACAGGGGTACAATGAGCAGTTCTTC,CASSRGQGYNEQFF
TRBD2,TRBV4-1,TRBJ2-3,TGCGCCAGCAGCCGTATGACTAGCGGGGCTACAGATACGCAGTATTTT,CASSRMTSGATDTQYF
TRBD1,TRBV19,TRBJ1-5,TGTGCCAGTACCCATTTGCGAGGGGGCACGAGCAATCAGCCCCAGCATTTT,CASTHLRGGTSNQPQHF
TRBD1,TRBV19,TRBJ2-1,TGTGCCAGTAGTATCGAGGGACAGGGAACCAATGAGCAGTTCTTC,CASSIEGQGTNEQFF
.,TRBV21-1,TRBJ1-2,TGTGCCAGCAGCAAAGGGGGGGTAGGGGCCAAACCCCAGGGCTACACCTTC,CASSKGGVGAKPQGYTF
TRBD1,TRBV9,TRBJ1-4,TGTGCCAGCAGCGTAGTAGGGGGCTTGAATGAAAAACTGTTTTTT,CASSVVGGLNEKLFF
.,TRBV29-1,TRBJ2-2,TGCAGCGTTGATGTGGGCCGCGGGGAGCTGTTTTTT,CSVDVGRGELFF
.,TRBV30,TRBJ1-5,TGTGCCTGGACCCAGGGAACCTCTAGCAATCAGCCCCAGCATTTT,CAWTQGTSSNQPQHF
TRBD1,TRBV28,TRBJ1-6,TGTGCCAGCAGTTCAGGGGGGTCTAATTCACCCCTCCACTTT,CASSSGGSNSPLHF
.,TRBV30,TRBJ1-5,TGTGCCTGGAGTGCGCAGCGGAGTCAGCCCCAGCATTTT,CAWSAQRSQPQHF